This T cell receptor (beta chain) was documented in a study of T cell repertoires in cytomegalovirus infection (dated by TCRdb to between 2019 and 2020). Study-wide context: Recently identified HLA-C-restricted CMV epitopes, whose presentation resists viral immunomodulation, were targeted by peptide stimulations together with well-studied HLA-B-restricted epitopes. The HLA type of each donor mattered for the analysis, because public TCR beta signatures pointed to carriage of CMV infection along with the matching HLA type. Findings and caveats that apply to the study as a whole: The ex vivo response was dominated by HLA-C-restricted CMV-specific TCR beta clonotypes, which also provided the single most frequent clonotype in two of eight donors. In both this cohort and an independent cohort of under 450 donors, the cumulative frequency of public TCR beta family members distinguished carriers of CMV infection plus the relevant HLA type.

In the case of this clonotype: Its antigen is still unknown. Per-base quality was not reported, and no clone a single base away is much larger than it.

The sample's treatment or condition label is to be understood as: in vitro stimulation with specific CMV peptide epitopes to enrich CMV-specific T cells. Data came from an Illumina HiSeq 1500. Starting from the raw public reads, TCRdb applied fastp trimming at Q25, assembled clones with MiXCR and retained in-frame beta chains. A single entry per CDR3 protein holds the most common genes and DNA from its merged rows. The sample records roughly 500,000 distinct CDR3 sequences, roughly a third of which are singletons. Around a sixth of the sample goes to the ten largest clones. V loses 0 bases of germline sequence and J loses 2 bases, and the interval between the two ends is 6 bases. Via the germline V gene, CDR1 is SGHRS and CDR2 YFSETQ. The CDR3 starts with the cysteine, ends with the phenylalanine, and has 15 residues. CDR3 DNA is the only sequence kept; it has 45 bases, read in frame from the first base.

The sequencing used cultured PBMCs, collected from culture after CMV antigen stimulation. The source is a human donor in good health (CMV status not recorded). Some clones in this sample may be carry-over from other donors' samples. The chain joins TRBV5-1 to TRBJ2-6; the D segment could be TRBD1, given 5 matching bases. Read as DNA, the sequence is TGCGCCAGCAGCTTGGAGGGGACTGGGGCCAACGTCCTGACTTTC. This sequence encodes CASSLEGTGANVLTF.